This T cell receptor beta chain was recovered during a study of B cell selection in AIRE deficiency. The table came from immunoSEQ multiplex PCR; TCRdb's copy has only in-frame clones and leaves some out. The repertoire includes some 25,000 clones, about 96% of them detected once, and 0.15% to 0.2% sits in the top ten. The study, taken as a whole, reports: Patient Tconv and Treg cells showed healthy-like TCRBV usage, CDR3 length, diversity.

With respect to this clone: Its matching antigen is unknown.

The sorted conventional CD4 T cells were gated as CD4+CD127+. In germline, CDR1 is SGHTS, CDR2 YDEGEE. V was shortened by 7 bases and J by 1 base, with 11 bases between the two germline ends. The CDR3 totals 13 residues. The sample was CD4+CD127+ conventional T cells sorted from PBMCs. The V call is TRBV5-8, the J call TRBJ2-5; possible D gene TRBD2, 5 bases. The clonotype originates from a human donor in good health. The CDR3 spells CASWKRFQETQYF. The DNA for the CDR3 is TGTGCCAGCTGGAAGCGGTTCCAAGAGACCCAGTACTTC.